The rows below give T cell receptor beta chains drawn from one sample of a study of T cell repertoires and Cas9 in healthy adults. The data were produced by immunoSEQ multiplex PCR, yet TCRdb's version contains in-frame clones alone and is incomplete. The table lists a few hundred clones, roughly 88% of them singletons, with under 8% in the top ten. Sequencing was carried out using SpCas9-reactive CD4+ effector T cells (CD137+, CD154-, CD25-, CD127+) from PBMCs; culture status not recorded. These receptor sequences come from a human donor in good health. CDR3s include the opening cysteine and the closing phenylalanine or tryptophan.

j_call: TRBJ1-2; v_call: TRBV5-6; cdr3_aa: CASVQHNRKTYGYTF
j_call: TRBJ1-5; v_call: TRBV30; cdr3_aa: CAWSQTGRNNQPQHF
j_call: TRBJ1-2; v_call: TRBV30; cdr3_aa: CAYNTGGIGYGYTF
j_call: TRBJ1-2; v_call: TRBV27; cdr3_aa: CASSSSPTGAHYGYTF
j_call: TRBJ1-5; v_call: TRBV28; cdr3_aa: CASSFGATQPQHF
j_call: TRBJ1-5; v_call: TRBV28; cdr3_aa: CASSLNPTGSNQPQHF
j_call: TRBJ2-5; v_call: TRBV28; cdr3_aa: CANSRGGHSGETQYF
j_call: TRBJ1-1; v_call: TRBV2; cdr3_aa: CASRVVLGKTEAFF
j_call: TRBJ1-3; v_call: TRBV19; cdr3_aa: CASSMGAGSGNTIYF
j_call: TRBJ2-1; v_call: TRBV2; cdr3_aa: CASSEGQEQFF
j_call: TRBJ1-1; v_call: TRBV21-1; cdr3_aa: CASISGPANTEAFF
j_call: TRBJ1-6; v_call: TRBV19; cdr3_aa: CASRGGVSPLHF
j_call: TRBJ2-1; v_call: TRBV7-9; cdr3_aa: CASSRYRTSIDNEQFF
j_call: TRBJ2-3; v_call: TRBV6-5; cdr3_aa: CASSWARADTQYF
j_call: TRBJ1-1; v_call: TRBV6-5; cdr3_aa: CASSSGQIKSAEAFF
j_call: TRBJ2-1; v_call: TRBV6-1; cdr3_aa: CASSVITFGTGVNEQFF
j_call: TRBJ1-1; v_call: TRBV5-1; cdr3_aa: CASSGGDYMNTEAFF
j_call: TRBJ2-5; v_call: TRBV29-1; cdr3_aa: CSELDGEETQYF
j_call: TRBJ2-2; v_call: TRBV4-1; cdr3_aa: CASSPDLGNTGELFF
j_call: TRBJ1-5; v_call: TRBV19; cdr3_aa: CASSRDRGDNQPQHF
j_call: TRBJ1-5; v_call: TRBV30; cdr3_aa: CAWSVGNQPQHF